What follows is one T cell receptor beta chain and its context. Antigen unknown. The data belong to a study of cytomegalovirus exposure and HLA in healthy donors. Primers for the PCR totalled 60 Vbeta and 13 Jbeta. Original data processing: Roughly 80 million unique TCR beta chains, roughly 10 million shared, were counted in a later analysis. Measured with immunoSEQ multiplex PCR; TCRdb has only the in-frame clones, and not every one. The V and J calls and the clone size are those of that table, but D and trimming were determined from the DNA. This repertoire includes 200,000 to 250,000 clones. Study observations and caveats: Likely technical artifact: a cluster of highly shared sequence variants. Follow-up analysis found HLA locus-dependent TCR association rates, highest for DRB1 and lowest for HLA-C. A later analysis appeared to link common viral pathogens to several of the most significant clusters.

Germline values: CDR1 SGHNT, CDR2 YYREEE (reference sequence). The CDR3 consists of 13 residues. V shed 4 bases and J 3 bases; nucleotides not matched to a gene: 1. V and J are TRBV5-4 and TRBJ2-1; 7 positions match TRBD2. The origin of this receptor is a woman aged 25 to 39 in good health and CMV-seropositive. The sample comprised PBMCs. CDR3 amino acids: CASSRDYYNEQFF. CDR3 nucleotides: TGTGCCAGCAGCCGGGACTACTACAATGAGCAGTTCTTC.